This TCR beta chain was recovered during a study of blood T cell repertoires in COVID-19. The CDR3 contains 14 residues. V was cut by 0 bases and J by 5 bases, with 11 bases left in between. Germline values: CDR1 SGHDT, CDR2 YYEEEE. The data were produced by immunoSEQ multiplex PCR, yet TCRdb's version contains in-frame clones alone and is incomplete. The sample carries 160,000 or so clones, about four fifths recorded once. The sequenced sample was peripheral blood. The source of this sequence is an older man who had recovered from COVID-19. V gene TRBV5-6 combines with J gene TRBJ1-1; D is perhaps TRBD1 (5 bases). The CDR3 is CASSLVPGDTEAFF. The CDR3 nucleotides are TGTGCCAGCAGCTTGGTTCCGGGGGATACTGAAGCTTTCTTT.